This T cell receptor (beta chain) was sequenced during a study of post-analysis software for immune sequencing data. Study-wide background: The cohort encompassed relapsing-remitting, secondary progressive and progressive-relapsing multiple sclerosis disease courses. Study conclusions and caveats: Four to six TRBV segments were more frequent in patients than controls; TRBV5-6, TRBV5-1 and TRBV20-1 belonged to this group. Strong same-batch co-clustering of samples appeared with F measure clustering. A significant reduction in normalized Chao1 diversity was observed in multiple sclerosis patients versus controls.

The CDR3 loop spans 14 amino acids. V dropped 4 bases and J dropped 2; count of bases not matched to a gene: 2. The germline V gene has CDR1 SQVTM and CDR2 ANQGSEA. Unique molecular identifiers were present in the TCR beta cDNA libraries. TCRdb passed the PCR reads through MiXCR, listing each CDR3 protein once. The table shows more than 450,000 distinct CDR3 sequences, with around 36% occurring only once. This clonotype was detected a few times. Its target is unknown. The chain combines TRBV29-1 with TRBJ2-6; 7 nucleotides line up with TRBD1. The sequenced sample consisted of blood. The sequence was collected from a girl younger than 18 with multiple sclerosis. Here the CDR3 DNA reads TGCAGCGTTGGAACAGGGGCTGGGGCCAACGTCCTGACTTTC. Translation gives CSVGTGAGANVLTF. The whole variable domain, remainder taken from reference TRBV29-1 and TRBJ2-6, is SAVISQKPSRDICQRGTSLTIQCQVDSQVTMMFWYRQQPGQSLTLIATANQGSEATYESGFVIDKFPISRPNLTFSTLTVSNMSPEDSSIYLCSVGTGAGANVLTFGAGSRLTVL.